This T cell receptor beta chain was obtained from a study of blood T cell repertoires in COVID-19. Across the whole study: COVID-19 samples collected from the United States, Italy and Spain covered acute and convalescent phases. PBMCs, B-cell-depleted T cells, or T cells provided the cDNA or gDNA that made up the material.

Germline loops: CDR1 LNHDA, CDR2 SQIVND (reference sequence). The trim removed 1 base at V and 11 bases at J, leaving 4 bases unmatched. The CDR3 is made up of 12 amino acids. In the source study's methods: How many nucleated cells were present was estimated from reference gene primer amplification. TCRdb's copy holds only in-frame clones and misses some; the assay was immunoSEQ multiplex PCR. Clone size and V and J calls were adopted from that table, with D and trimming inferred from the DNA. Of roughly 150,000 clones listed, roughly four fifths are singletons. The sequenced sample consisted of peripheral blood. The rearrangement joins TRBV19 to TRBJ1-1, with TRBD1 identical over 7 bases. This TCR was recovered from a human donor in a cohort sampled during active COVID-19. This CDR3 reads CASSIAQGEAFF. CDR3 DNA: TGTGCCAGTAGTATAGCCCAGGGGGAGGCTTTCTTT.